This T cell receptor (beta chain) was found in a study of T cell repertoires in cytomegalovirus infection. About the study: Public TCR beta signatures were indicative of both CMV infection and a matching HLA type.

Of note for this clonotype: What it recognizes is unknown.

V lost 3 bases to trimming and J lost 1 base, with 13 bases between them. The CDR3 is 16 residues long. Germline-derived CDR1 and CDR2 are MGHDK and SYGVNS. TCRdb used MiXCR to reprocess the reads, holding one entry per CDR3 protein. The profile shows about 570,000 distinct CDR3 sequences, roughly 43% of them singletons. The TCR sequence derives from a human donor in good health (CMV status not recorded). Some clones in this sample may be carry-over from other donors' samples. The chain links TRBV25-1 to TRBJ1-3; D may be TRBD1 (6 bases). The sample was cultured PBMCs, taken from culture after CMV antigen stimulation. CDR3 loop: CASSDHRVWSGNTIYF. The CDR3 DNA sequence: TGTGCCAGCAGTGACCACAGGGTTTGGTCTGGAAACACCATATATTTT.